These 26 T cell receptor beta chains were all obtained from the same sample, sequenced in a study of cytomegalovirus exposure and HLA in healthy donors. PCR amplification relied on 60 Vbeta primers (plus 13 Jbeta primers). Here immunoSEQ multiplex PCR was the method, and the copy in TCRdb shows in-frame clones only, minus some. The table lists about 95,000 clones, about four fifths of them singletons. The sample was PBMCs. The receptor set was obtained from a woman aged 40 to 55 in good health and CMV-seronegative.

The chain carries TRBV9 and TRBJ1-2, with TRBD1 as a possible D gene (5 bases). V lost 4 bases and J 2 bases, leaving 9 bases between the germline ends. Germline-derived CDR1 and CDR2 are SGDLS and YYNGEE. CDR3 size: 13 residues. CDR3 region: CASSPDRNYGYTF. In DNA, the CDR3 is TGTGCCAGCAGCCCCGACAGAAACTATGGCTACACCTTC.

The chain joins TRBV27 to TRBJ1-5; 7 positions agree with TRBD1. This CDR3 contains 18 residues. Losses at the gene ends were 1 base for V and 5 bases for J; bases not matched to a gene: 14. In germline, CDR1 is MNHEY, CDR2 SMNVEV (reference sequence). The CDR3 is CASSLFSPLNRGHQPQHF. In DNA form, the CDR3 reads TGTGCCAGCAGTTTATTCTCCCCTTTGAACAGGGGCCATCAGCCCCAGCATTTT.

The V and J genes are TRBV6-1 and TRBJ2-5; tentative D call: TRBD1 (6 bases). The CDR3 is 15 amino acids. The germline V gene encodes CDR1 MNHNS and CDR2 SASEGT. V was shortened by 3 bases and J by 3 bases, with 14 bases between the two germline ends. In DNA, the CDR3 is TGTGCCAGCAGTGAGGGGGCCAGGGCAAAAGAGACCCAGTACTTC. This sequence encodes CASSEGARAKETQYF.

The chain combines TRBV27 with TRBJ1-2; no definite D call. Germline CDR1 reads MNHEY; CDR2 reads SMNVEV (reference sequence). The CDR3 loop spans 15 amino acids. V was cut by 5 bases and J by 2 bases, with 15 bases left in between. CDR3 amino acids: CASSPLEGANYGYTF. The CDR3 nucleotides read TGTGCCAGCAGTCCGCTTGAGGGCGCAAACTATGGCTACACCTTC.

The CDR3 sequence is CASRGSEVANEKLFF. The DNA of the CDR3 is TGTGCCAGCCGGGGATCCGAGGTGGCTAATGAAAAACTGTTTTTT. The V gene is TRBV27, the J gene TRBJ1-4; D is unresolved. This CDR3 is built from 15 residues. Germline values: CDR1 MNHEY, CDR2 SMNVEV (reference sequence). Trimming removed 8 bases at V and 3 bases at J, with 16 bases between.

J is TRBJ1-1 and V is TRBV11-2, with a tentative D call TRBD1 (6 bases). Germline CDR1 is SGHAT and CDR2 is FQNNGV. V was trimmed by 6 bases and J by 3 bases, leaving 14 bases between them. CDR3 length equals 14 residues. CDR3 nucleotides: TGTGCCAGCAGGAAATACAGGGCTGACACTGAAGCTTTCTTT. Protein sequence: CASRKYRADTEAFF.

The chain recombines TRBV6-5 with TRBJ2-3, with a tentative D call TRBD1 (7 bases). The CDR3 has 15 amino acids. Trimming left V 0 bases short and J 3 bases short, with 10 bases between. The germline V gene encodes CDR1 MNHEY and CDR2 SVGAGI. The DNA of the CDR3 is TGTGCCAGCAGTTACTCGGCAGGGGGGACAGATACGCAGTATTTT. It codes for CASSYSAGGTDTQYF.

This chain links TRBV2 with TRBJ1-1; 7 bases align to TRBD1. Germline CDR1 is SNHLY and CDR2 is FYNNEI. J lost 3 bases, V lost 7 bases, and 2 bases had no gene match. The CDR3 covers 12 residues. The CDR3 reads CASKDRDTEAFF. The CDR3 bases are TGTGCCAGCAAAGACAGGGACACTGAAGCTTTCTTT.

This clone has only a few counts. This chain links TRBV2 with TRBJ1-3; TRBD1 might be the D (6 bases). This CDR3 contains 16 residues. V lost 5 bases to trimming and J lost 0 bases, with 14 bases between them. Germline values: CDR1 SNHLY, CDR2 FYNNEI. In nucleotides, the CDR3 is TGTGCCAGCAGTCCCCGGGGGGGGCTCTCTGGAAACACCATATATTTT. This sequence encodes CASSPRGGLSGNTIYF.

This clone was seen only once. The gene calls are TRBV6-5 and TRBJ1-6, with 7 bases aligning to TRBD1. This CDR3 spans 15 amino acids. In germline, CDR1 is MNHEY, CDR2 SVGAGI. The trim removed 0 bases at V and 4 bases at J, leaving 0 bases unmatched. Here the CDR3 reads CASSYSGQYNSPLHF. In DNA, the CDR3 is TGTGCCAGCAGTTACTCGGGACAGTATAATTCACCCCTCCACTTT.

This rearrangement joins TRBV5-1 to TRBJ1-3; 8 bases agree with TRBD1. The V segment lost 1 base and the J segment 4 bases; nucleotides outside the gene matches: 4. The length of the CDR3 is 15 residues. The germline gives CDR1 SGHRS, CDR2 YFSETQ. CDR3 DNA sequence: TGCGCCAGCAGCTTGCAGGGGGCGCCGGGAAACACCATATATTTT. This encodes CASSLQGAPGNTIYF.

V gene TRBV18 combines with J gene TRBJ2-3; 9 bases map to TRBD1. J was trimmed by 2 bases and V by 6 bases; bases with no gene match: 3. This CDR3 contains 14 residues. Germline V lookup: CDR1 KGHSH, CDR2 LQKENI. CDR3 bases: TGTGCCAGCTCCTGGACAGGGGCCACAGATACGCAGTATTTT. Its protein product is CASSWTGATDTQYF.

V is TRBV19 and J is TRBJ2-7; 7 bases match TRBD1. The V segment lost 5 bases and the J segment 1 base; nucleotides outside the gene matches: 5. Germline CDR1 reads LNHDA; CDR2 reads SQIVND (reference sequence). There are 14 residues in the CDR3. The DNA of the CDR3 is TGTGCCAGTAGTTTGACAGGGAAGTCCTACGAGCAGTACTTC. Encoded protein: CASSLTGKSYEQYF.

This clone was picked up one time. This sequence joins TRBV29-1 and TRBJ2-3, with a weak D call TRBD2 (7 bases). Trimming took off 6 bases at V and 0 bases at J, with 10 bases between the two ends. The CDR3 totals 13 residues. The germline CDR1 and CDR2 sequences are SQVTM and ANQGSEA. The chain's CDR3 is CSVGGRSTDTQYF. CDR3 sequence (DNA): TGCAGCGTGGGGGGGCGCAGCACAGATACGCAGTATTTT.

The rearrangement joins TRBV2 to TRBJ1-5, with D maybe TRBD1 (6 bases). Trimming left V 5 bases short and J 0 bases short, with 20 bases between. The CDR3 sequence is 18 residues long. Germline V CDR1 and CDR2: SNHLY, FYNNEI. The DNA for the CDR3 is TGTGCCAGCAGTACAACAGGGTTGGGGGCTGATAGCAATCAGCCCCAGCATTTT. Protein product: CASSTTGLGADSNQPQHF.

The chain recombines TRBV15 with TRBJ2-1; D unresolved. Germline V CDR1 and CDR2: LNHNV, YYDKDF (reference sequence). The germline V and J ends were trimmed by 6 bases and 4 bases, with 13 bases remaining between them. The CDR3 is 14 amino acids. The DNA of the CDR3 is TGTGCCACCAGTCCCGACCCGGGTTACAATGAGCAGTTCTTC. It encodes CATSPDPGYNEQFF.

The CDR3, as DNA: TGTGCCAGCAGCTCCCTGCGAGGAATTGGAGAGACCCAGTACTTC. It specifies CASSSLRGIGETQYF. The chain couples TRBV7-2 to TRBJ2-5; D uncertain. CDR1 and CDR2 from the germline V gene are SGHTA and FQGNSA. The CDR3 extends over 15 amino acids. V lost 4 bases and J 4 bases, leaving 16 bases between the germline ends.

This clone occurred a few times. The chain joins TRBV5-1 to TRBJ1-1; TRBD1 might be the D (5 bases). The germline V gene has CDR1 SGHRS and CDR2 YFSETQ. Trimming took 2 bases from V and 1 from J, leaving 12 bases between them. CDR3 length: 15 amino acids. The CDR3 coding sequence is TGCGCCAGCAGCTTACATCCCGACAGGAACACTGAAGCTTTCTTT. The encoded protein is CASSLHPDRNTEAFF.

V is TRBV6-5 and J is TRBJ2-1, with TRBD2 matching 8 bases. The germline V gene has CDR1 MNHEY and CDR2 SVGAGI. Trimming took 7 bases from V and 0 from J; bases not matched to a gene: 5. The CDR3 runs to 15 residues. DNA for the CDR3: TGTGCCAGCACCCTAAGCGGGAGCTCCTACAATGAGCAGTTCTTC. Translating it yields CASTLSGSSYNEQFF.

As concerns this clone: Germline and junction disagree at one end, which may indicate a read error. This rearrangement joins TRBV2 to TRBJ2-3; maybe TRBD2 (6 bases). Germline CDR1 SNHLY, CDR2 FYNNEI. This CDR3 is built from 16 residues. CDR3 residues: CAISEWALAGPDTQYF. CDR3 coding DNA: TGTGCCATCAGTGAATGGGCACTCGCGGGGCCAGATACGCAGTATTTT.

The chain combines TRBV9 with TRBJ2-1; 7 positions match TRBD2. The germline gives CDR1 SGDLS, CDR2 YYNGEE. With V trimmed by 2 bases and J by 2 bases, 4 bases remained unmatched. CDR3 length equals 15 residues. CDR3 in amino acids: CASSVSGTTYNEQFF. In DNA form, the CDR3 reads TGTGCCAGCAGCGTGTCCGGGACTACCTACAATGAGCAGTTCTTC.

The V call is TRBV2, the J call TRBJ2-6; 7 bases map to TRBD1. Losses at the gene ends were 6 bases for V and 2 bases for J; bases not matched to a gene: 4. This CDR3 has 15 amino acids. Per germline, CDR1 SNHLY and CDR2 FYNNEI. The CDR3 DNA follows: TGTGCCAGCAGGGAAACAGGGGCTGGGGCCAACGTCCTGACTTTC. It translates to CASRETGAGANVLTF.

The J gene is TRBJ2-7, the V gene TRBV7-6, with D possibly being TRBD1 (6 bases). This CDR3 spans 13 amino acids. V lost 5 bases to trimming and J lost 7 bases, with 15 bases between them. The germline CDR1 and CDR2 sequences are SGHVS and FNYEAQ. CDR3 bases: TGTGCCAGCAGCCCTTATCAGGGGTGGGAGCAGTACTTC. As protein: CASSPYQGWEQYF. Full variable domain (outside the CDR3, taken from reference TRBV7-6 and TRBJ2-7): GAGVSQSPRYKVTKRGQDVALRCDPISGHVSLYWYRQALGQGPEFLTYFNYEAQQDKSGLPNDRFSAERPEGSISTLTIQRTEQRDSAMYRCASSPYQGWEQYFGPGTRLTVT.

The gene calls are TRBV4-2 and TRBJ2-7; 7 bases agree with TRBD1. Trimming at V came to 0 bases and at J to 0 bases, leaving 11 bases not matched to a gene. Germline CDR1 is LGHNA and CDR2 is YNFKEQ. This CDR3 region has 18 residues. CDR3 in amino acids: CASSQEGWQGEASYEQYF. The CDR3 DNA reads as TGTGCCAGCAGCCAAGAAGGGTGGCAGGGGGAAGCCTCCTACGAGCAGTACTTC.

The CDR3: CASSLLPSGAGNEQFF. The CDR3 DNA follows: TGTGCCAGCAGCTTACTCCCTAGCGGGGCGGGGAATGAGCAGTTCTTC. This rearrangement joins TRBV7-8 to TRBJ2-1; TRBD2 agrees at 9 bases. The CDR3 spans 16 residues. V was pared by 2 bases and J by 7 bases, with 9 bases of the junction left unmatched. Germline loops: CDR1 SGHVS, CDR2 FQNEAQ. Combining the CDR3 with reference TRBV7-8 and TRBJ2-1 gives the whole variable domain GAGVSQSPRYKVAKRGQDVALRCDPISGHVSLFWYQQALGQGPEFLTYFQNEAQLDKSGLPSDRFFAERPEGSVSTLKIQRTQQEDSAVYLCASSLLPSGAGNEQFFGPGTRLTVL.

The chain joins TRBV27 to TRBJ2-7, with 9 bases that match TRBD1. Trimming removed 9 bases from V and 3 bases from J; junction bases left unmatched: 9. The CDR3 length is 14 residues. Germline CDR1 is MNHEY and CDR2 is SMNVEV (reference sequence). The CDR3 DNA sequence: TGTGCCAGTAAAATGGCGGGACAGGGCTACGAGCAGTACTTC. Amino acid sequence: CASKMAGQGYEQYF.